This T cell receptor (beta chain) is from a study of blood T cell repertoires in COVID-19 (TCRdb year 2020). General notes on the study: Samples covering the acute and convalescent phases of COVID-19 were provided by collaborators in the United States, Italy and Spain. The material from the prospective study consisted of cDNA or gDNA derived from T cells, B-cell-depleted T cells, or PBMCs. The dataset comprised deeply sampled blood TCRbeta repertoires from subjects exposed to, actively infected with, or recovered from COVID-19. The repertoires were made available in a free public database intended to serve as a resource for research on the immune response to SARS-CoV-2. Samples came from the ongoing ImmuneRACE study (first 160 participants) plus 1,254 subjects from 6 global collaborators. A de-identified subject ID, COVID-19 status, age in years and sex were almost always included in the sample metadata. HLA class I and class II types, where available, came from metadata supplied by the sample provider rather than from assay-based typing. Overall study results and their limits: How much clinical and demographic metadata was included differed by source and by participant, and the metadata was provided uncurated.

TCRbeta CDR3 regions were amplified from genomic DNA by means of the immunoSEQ Assay, a bias-controlled multiplex PCR. Per the source publication's procedure: Within the assay, amplification of reference gene primers was used to estimate how many nucleated cells each sample contained. Sequence reads were collapsed and filtered to measure the absolute abundance of every unique TCRbeta CDR3 rearrangement. Productive Simpson clonality was computed per sample as the square root of Simpson's diversity index over productive rearrangements. Held by TCRdb, this immuneACCESS table contains in-frame sequences only and omits some clones. Under half of the omission traces to an unresolved V gene where checked; the cause of the rest is unknown. V and J calls and clone size are given by that table; D and trimming were obtained from the DNA. In this sample the table shows 380,000 or so clones, approximately 80% of which occur a single time. Of the sample, around 1% falls within the top ten clones.

Regarding this clone: The antigen it binds to is not known. Base qualities were left out, and no much larger clone turns up one base away.

Whole blood was collected in K2EDTA tubes by collaborating institutions according to the institutions' own protocols. Collaborator samples were shipped for TCRbeta analysis as frozen whole blood, isolated PBMCs, or DNA extracted from either sample type. The clonotype originates from a human donor with acute or convalescent COVID-19. The donor label of this sample is uncertain. Sequenced sample: peripheral blood.

The DNA reads TGTGCCAGTAGTATAGGTCCCCCCGGGACAACTAATGAAAAACTGTTTTTT. Its protein is CASSIGPPGTTNEKLFF. This sequence uses TRBV19 and TRBJ1-4, with the D gene too uncertain to name. The germline V gene (reference sequence) specifies LNHDA as CDR1 and SQIVND as CDR2. The CDR3 numbers 17 residues from cysteine through phenylalanine. The CDR3 DNA has 51 bases and is translated from base 1. V is clipped by 1 base and J by 0 bases, and the sequence between their germline boundaries is 12 bases long.